This entry lists 24 T cell receptor beta chains sequenced from one sample in a study of identical twins (dated by TCRdb to the mid-2010s). Library creation used 5' RACE. The run used an Illumina HiSeq 2000. TCRdb reanalyzed the raw reads on its own, using fastp at Q25 for trimming and MiXCR for clone calling, and kept in-frame beta chains. Rows with a matching CDR3 protein are joined into one entry that keeps the most common DNA and genes. The sample includes under 300,000 distinct CDR3 sequences, with over 9.5% observed a single time. The ten largest make up about 3.9% of the sample. The same sample was also studied in work on yellow fever vaccine responses in identical twins.

Sequenced input: memory (CD45RO+) T cells sorted from blood. According to the study, the label for this sample's cell subset or site signals: CD45RO+ enriched T cells. All receptors derive from a woman under 30 in good health.

This clonotype has a count of ten or more. The chain has TRBV12-3 or TRBV12-4 and TRBJ2-3, with TRBD2 matching over 9 bases. The CDR3 consists of 16 residues. V trimming: 5 bases; J trimming: 4 bases; junction bases outside the gene matches: 10. CDR3 amino acids: CASSPLLAGAADTQYF. CDR3 DNA: TGTGCCAGCAGTCCCTTGTTAGCGGGAGCGGCAGATACGCAGTATTTT.

This clonotype appeared many times. The rearrangement joins TRBV12-3 or TRBV12-4 to TRBJ2-3; 9 bases are shared with TRBD2. This CDR3 contains 14 residues. J was trimmed by 4 bases and V by 6 bases; bases with no gene match: 5. The CDR3 coding sequence is TGTGCCAGCAGCCCGGGACTAGCCGCAGATACGCAGTATTTT. This gives the protein CASSPGLAADTQYF.

This rearrangement joins TRBV2 to TRBJ2-5, with 14 bases lining up with TRBD2. CDR1 is SNHLY, CDR2 FYNNEI, per germline. The CDR3 is made up of 16 amino acids. J was trimmed by 2 bases and V by 4 bases; bases with no gene match: 3. Here the CDR3 DNA reads TGTGCCAGCAGTGGGACTAGCGGGGGGCGGCAAGAGACCCAGTACTTC. The encoded protein is CASSGTSGGRQETQYF.

The chain couples TRBV20-1 to TRBJ2-1, with TRBD2 identical over 8 bases. Germline V gene sequence: CDR1 DFQATT, CDR2 SNEGSKA (reference sequence). The ends lost 0 bases at V and 2 bases at J; junction bases unmatched: 3. The CDR3 is made up of 15 amino acids. The chain's CDR3 is CSARDLGRAYNEQFF. In DNA form, the CDR3 reads TGCAGTGCTAGAGATCTCGGGAGGGCCTACAATGAGCAGTTCTTC.

J is TRBJ2-3 and V is TRBV11-2; D not certain. Trimming pared 10 bases from V and 4 bases from J, leaving 21 bases between. In germline, CDR1 is SGHAT, CDR2 FQNNGV. This CDR3 has 15 residues. CDR3 DNA: TGTGCCACCTCTAACCTGGGCCAGCCACCAGATACGCAGTATTTT. Translating it yields CATSNLGQPPDTQYF.

V and J are TRBV6-2 or TRBV6-3 and TRBJ1-5; D is ambiguous. CDR1 MNHEY and CDR2 SVGEGT come from the germline V gene. The ends were cut back, 6 bases at V and 2 bases at J, with 14 bases in the middle. The CDR3 spans 15 residues. The CDR3 DNA sequence: TGTGCCAGCAGAAGAGTTAATACAGGCAATCAGCCCCAGCATTTT. It codes for CASRRVNTGNQPQHF.

V is TRBV12-3 or TRBV12-4 and J is TRBJ1-1; D is undetermined. This CDR3 is built from 13 residues. V lost 9 bases and J 1 base, leaving 12 bases between the germline ends. DNA of the CDR3: TGTGCCAGTGGAACGGTGGCGAACACTGAAGCTTTCTTT. Its protein is CASGTVANTEAFF.

This clonotype turned up a few times. V gene TRBV7-9 combines with J gene TRBJ2-3, with 8 bases that match TRBD2. The V and J ends lost 3 bases and 3 bases, in that order; junction bases with no gene match: 8. CDR1 and CDR2 (germline): SEHNR, FQNEAQ (reference sequence). The CDR3 runs 16 residues. The CDR3 region is CASSFGGGGMTDTQYF. The DNA of the CDR3 is TGTGCCAGCAGCTTCGGTGGCGGGGGGATGACAGATACGCAGTATTTT.

The chain uses TRBV5-1 and TRBJ2-7; D remains unclear. CDR3 size: 14 residues. Germline V gives CDR1 SGHRS, CDR2 YFSETQ. V was trimmed by 0 bases and J by 2 bases, leaving 9 bases between them. CDR3 DNA: TGCGCCAGCAGCTTGGCATCAGGAGCCTACGAGCAGTACTTC. Amino acids: CASSLASGAYEQYF.

This clonotype was detected many times. CDR3 residues: CASSLQRLFPSDTQYF. CDR3 sequence (DNA): TGTGCCAGCAGCTTACAACGACTCTTCCCCTCCGATACGCAGTATTTT. The V and J genes are TRBV7-8 and TRBJ2-3; no clear D. CDR1 and CDR2 from the germline V gene are SGHVS and FQNEAQ. Trimming pared 2 bases from V and 6 bases from J, leaving 18 bases between. This CDR3 has 16 amino acids.

This clonotype appeared a few times. The V and J genes are TRBV28 and TRBJ2-7, with 7 bases lining up with TRBD2. Losses at the gene ends were 4 bases for V and 4 bases for J; bases not matched to a gene: 13. The CDR3 totals 16 residues. In germline, CDR1 is MDHEN, CDR2 SYDVKM. CDR3 loop: CASSSWKGQGGYEQYF. The CDR3 DNA reads as TGTGCCAGCAGTTCCTGGAAGGGGCAGGGAGGGTACGAGCAGTACTTC.

A few counts support this clonotype. V is TRBV20-1 and J is TRBJ2-5; D may be TRBD1 (6 bases). Deletions cut 4 bases from V and 2 bases from J, with 8 bases between. There are 12 residues in the CDR3. Germline V CDR1 and CDR2: DFQATT, SNEGSKA (reference sequence). The CDR3: CSAKQGQETQYF. In DNA form, the CDR3 reads TGCAGTGCTAAACAGGGACAAGAGACCCAGTACTTC.

The chain employs TRBV2 and TRBJ2-7; tentative D call: TRBD2 (5 bases). CDR3 length: 11 residues. V gave up 11 bases and J gave up 0 bases, with 8 bases separating them. Germline CDR1 is SNHLY and CDR2 is FYNNEI. The DNA for the CDR3 is TGTGCCGGAGGACTCTCCTACGAGCAGTACTTC. It codes for CAGGLSYEQYF.

The chain uses TRBV6-1 and TRBJ2-2; maybe TRBD1 (5 bases). The CDR3 is 15 amino acids. Germline CDR1 is MNHNS and CDR2 is SASEGT. V lost 5 bases to trimming and J lost 2 bases, with 12 bases between them. The DNA of the CDR3 is TGTGCCAGCAGTCCCGGGCAGGGAAACACCGGGGAGCTGTTTTTT. Translated: CASSPGQGNTGELFF.

The genes are TRBV9 and TRBJ2-1, with D hard to call. Trimming took off 5 bases at V and 7 bases at J, with 16 bases between the two ends. The CDR3 length is 14 residues. Germline V gene data show CDR1 as SGDLS and CDR2 as YYNGEE. Here the CDR3 DNA reads TGTGCCAGCAGAGTTGGGCCTGAGCCAAATGAGCAGTTCTTC. It translates to CASRVGPEPNEQFF.

This clonotype has only a few counts. The chain uses TRBV5-6 and TRBJ2-7; 8 positions match TRBD1. This CDR3 region has 14 residues. Germline V gene lookup returns CDR1 SGHDT and CDR2 YYEEEE. Unmatched junction bases numbered 7, after V lost 0 bases and J lost 8 bases. CDR3: CASSLGQGTSQQYF. The CDR3 DNA is TGTGCCAGCAGCTTGGGACAGGGGACGAGTCAGCAGTACTTC.

The chain carries TRBV5-1 and TRBJ2-3; D is possibly TRBD2 (5 bases). Germline-derived CDR1 and CDR2 are SGHRS and YFSETQ. Trimming cost V 1 base and J 3 bases, with 12 bases left between them. There are 15 residues in the CDR3. CDR3 in DNA: TGCGCCAGCAGCTTGACGCCGGGCGGGACAGATACGCAGTATTTT. Translating gives CASSLTPGGTDTQYF.

This clonotype has more than one count but fewer than ten. V and J are TRBV5-5 and TRBJ2-7, with D tentatively TRBD1 (6 bases). From germline, CDR1 is SGHKS and CDR2 YYEKEE (reference sequence). The CDR3 extends over 16 amino acids. V shed 0 bases and J shed 3 bases, with 16 bases lying between them. Here the CDR3 reads CASSLEPGHRGYEQYF. CDR3 nucleotides: TGTGCCAGCAGCTTGGAACCGGGACATCGGGGCTACGAGCAGTACTTC.

This clonotype was recorded a few times. The rearrangement uses TRBV6-1 and TRBJ1-4, with 7 bases identical to TRBD1. Trimming cost V 5 bases and J 0 bases; bases outside gene matches: 3. Germline V gene lookup returns CDR1 MNHNS and CDR2 SASEGT. The CDR3 loop spans 15 amino acids. The CDR3 DNA reads as TGTGCCAGCAGTCTCGGGACAGCAACTAATGAAAAACTGTTTTTT. It translates to CASSLGTATNEKLFF.

This clonotype was counted at least ten times. The V call is TRBV6-4, the J call TRBJ2-3; no definite D call. Germline V gives CDR1 MRHNA, CDR2 SNTAGT. The CDR3 is 15 residues long. V lost 7 bases and J lost 2, with 16 bases in between. CDR3 coding DNA: TGTGCCAGCACCTCGAACGACTTAGCCACAGATACGCAGTATTTT. It specifies CASTSNDLATDTQYF.

This clonotype was counted between two and nine times. J is TRBJ2-2 and V is TRBV2; TRBD2 aligns across 10 bases. V shed 4 bases and J 2 bases; nucleotides not matched to a gene: 1. The CDR3 has 15 residues. Germline CDR1 SNHLY, CDR2 FYNNEI. The CDR3 loop reads CASSVAGGNTGELFF. CDR3 DNA: TGTGCCAGCAGTGTAGCGGGGGGAAACACCGGGGAGCTGTTTTTT.

In its sample, this clonotype was seen a few times. This chain joins TRBV24-1 and TRBJ2-1; D possibly corresponds to TRBD2 (5 bases). The V gene lost 7 bases and the J gene lost 2 bases, with 14 bases spanning the gap. CDR3 size: 15 residues. Germline V gives CDR1 KGHDR, CDR2 SFDVKD. In nucleotides, the CDR3 is TGTGCCACCAGCCCGGACTGGGGTCCCTACAATGAGCAGTTCTTC. Amino acid sequence: CATSPDWGPYNEQFF.

Ten or more counts support this clonotype. The chain carries TRBV3-1 and TRBJ2-3; D gene ambiguous. The V gene's germline CDR1 is LGHDT and CDR2 YNNKEL (reference sequence). The CDR3 extends over 13 amino acids. V was cut by 1 base and J by 7 bases, with 9 bases left in between. The CDR3 nucleotides are TGTGCCAGCAGCCAAGGAACCATCAATACGCAGTATTTT. It yields the protein CASSQGTINTQYF.

V and J are TRBV7-2 and TRBJ2-3; 11 bases match TRBD2. Germline CDR1 is SGHTA and CDR2 is FQGNSA. The CDR3 spans 14 residues. The V segment lost 4 bases and the J segment 5 bases; nucleotides outside the gene matches: 2. The CDR3 protein is CASSSGLAGDTQYF. In DNA form, the CDR3 reads TGTGCCAGCAGCTCCGGACTAGCGGGAGATACGCAGTATTTT.